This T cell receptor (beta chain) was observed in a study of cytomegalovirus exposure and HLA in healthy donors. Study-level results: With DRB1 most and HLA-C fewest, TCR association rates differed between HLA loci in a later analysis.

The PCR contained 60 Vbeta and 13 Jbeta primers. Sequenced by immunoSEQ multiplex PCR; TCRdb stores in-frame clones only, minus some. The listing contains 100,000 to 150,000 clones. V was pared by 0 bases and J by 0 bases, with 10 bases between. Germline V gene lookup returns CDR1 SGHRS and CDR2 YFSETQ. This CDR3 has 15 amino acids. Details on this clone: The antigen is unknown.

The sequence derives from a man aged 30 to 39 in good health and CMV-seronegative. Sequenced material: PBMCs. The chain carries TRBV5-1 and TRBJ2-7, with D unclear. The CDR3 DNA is TGCGCCAGCAGCTTGGCGGGTAGCCCCTCCTACGAGCAGTACTTC. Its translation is CASSLAGSPSYEQYF.